These 22 T cell receptor beta chains share one sample of origin, sequenced in a study of T cell responses to AZD1222 COVID-19 vaccine. The repertoire was sequenced with immunoSEQ multiplex PCR; TCRdb's copy has only in-frame clones and lacks some. Here the sample spans 120,000 or so clones, about 87% being singletons. The starting material was peripheral blood, obtained 28 days after the second AZD1222 dose. All receptors come from an adult who received the AZD1222 COVID-19 vaccine.

V and J are TRBV11-2 and TRBJ1-2; D ambiguous. This CDR3 has 13 residues. Trimming removed 1 base from V and 8 bases from J, with 11 bases in between. From germline, CDR1 is SGHAT and CDR2 FQNNGV. The CDR3 nucleotides read TGTGCCAGCAGCTTAGGAGGGAAGGAAGGCTACACCTTC. Encoded protein: CASSLGGKEGYTF. The full variable domain, in which reference TRBV11-2 and TRBJ1-2 provide the parts outside the CDR3, is EAGVAQSPRYKIIEKRQSVAFWCNPISGHATLYWYQQILGQGPKLLIQFQNNGVVDDSQLPKDRFSAERLKGVDSTLKIQPAKLEDSAVYLCASSLGGKEGYTFGSGTRLTVV.

This rearrangement joins TRBV18 to TRBJ1-1; 8 bases fit TRBD1. Germline V gene lookup returns CDR1 KGHSH and CDR2 LQKENI. CDR3 size: 15 residues. Germline trimming cut 5 bases from V and 1 base from J; bases unmatched to any gene: 6. CDR3 sequence reads: CASSAQGATNTEAFF. The CDR3 DNA reads as TGTGCCAGCTCAGCGCAGGGGGCGACGAACACTGAAGCTTTCTTT.

This sequence joins TRBV30 and TRBJ1-4, with D possibly matching TRBD1 (5 bases). Germline lookup yields CDR1 GTSNPN and CDR2 SVGIG (reference sequence). Trimming left V 3 bases short and J 6 bases short, with 14 bases between. This CDR3 region has 14 residues. CDR3 amino acids: CAWSQGLSHEKLFF. CDR3 DNA: TGTGCCTGGAGCCAGGGACTTTCACATGAAAAACTGTTTTTT.

This clone was seen a single time. This chain uses TRBV11-2 with TRBJ1-3; maybe TRBD1 (6 bases). Trimming left V 0 bases short and J 0 bases short, with 12 bases between. Germline lookup yields CDR1 SGHAT and CDR2 FQNNGV. This CDR3 comprises 17 residues. Here the CDR3 reads CASSLDQGTVSGNTIYF. DNA for the CDR3: TGTGCCAGCAGCTTAGATCAGGGGACTGTCTCTGGAAACACCATATATTTT.

This clone was observed once. This rearrangement joins TRBV14 to TRBJ1-1; D gene uncertain. Trimming pared 4 bases from V and 2 bases from J, leaving 14 bases between. CDR3 length: 15 amino acids. Germline V gene data show CDR1 as SGHDN and CDR2 as FVKESK. CDR3 DNA: TGTGCCAGCAGCCGTAACTACGGTGGTAACACTGAAGCTTTCTTT. Protein product: CASSRNYGGNTEAFF.

This chain uses TRBV5-4 with TRBJ2-5; tentative D call: TRBD2 (6 bases). This CDR3 is built from 14 residues. The V end lost 2 bases, the J end lost 1 base, and 9 bases lay between the germline ends. The V gene's germline CDR1 is SGHNT and CDR2 YYREEE (reference sequence). The CDR3 loop reads CASSLAAGQETQYF. The CDR3 DNA follows: TGTGCCAGCAGCTTAGCAGCGGGCCAAGAGACCCAGTACTTC.

The gene calls are TRBV5-1 and TRBJ1-1, with 7 bases identical to TRBD1. Germline lookup yields CDR1 SGHRS and CDR2 YFSETQ. CDR3 length: 17 residues. V was clipped by 3 bases and J by 3 bases; unmatched bases: 14. The CDR3 nucleotides are TGCGCCAGCAGCTCGTTACTGACAGGGATTAGGGACACTGAAGCTTTCTTT. This gives the protein CASSSLLTGIRDTEAFF. Full variable domain (missing parts from reference TRBV5-1 and TRBJ1-1): KAGVTQTPRYLIKTRGQQVTLSCSPISGHRSVSWYQQTPGQGLQFLFEYFSETQRNKGNFPGRFSGRQFSNSRSEMNVSTLELGDSALYLCASSSLLTGIRDTEAFFGQGTRLTVV.

The V gene is TRBV24-1, the J gene TRBJ2-3; 7 bases agree with TRBD2. The J segment lost 0 bases and the V segment lost 3 bases, leaving 8 bases of the junction unmatched. The CDR3 runs 17 residues. The germline V gene encodes CDR1 KGHDR and CDR2 SFDVKD. This CDR3 is CATSDGVGAGSTDTQYF. DNA for the CDR3: TGTGCCACCAGTGATGGCGTTGGAGCGGGGAGCACAGATACGCAGTATTTT.

The rearrangement links TRBV28 to TRBJ1-3, with 8 bases matching TRBD1. Trimming cost V 4 bases and J 5 bases; bases outside gene matches: 13. CDR1 and CDR2 from the germline V gene are MDHEN and SYDVKM. CDR3 length equals 17 residues. CDR3 DNA sequence: TGTGCCAGCAGTTCGGACCAGGGGGCCGCCGCAAGAAACACCATATATTTT. This codes for CASSSDQGAAARNTIYF.

The rearrangement uses TRBV5-4 and TRBJ1-2; the D gene is possibly TRBD1 (6 bases). CDR3 length equals 15 residues. Per germline, CDR1 SGHNT and CDR2 YYREEE (reference sequence). The germline V and J ends were trimmed by 0 bases and 4 bases, with 13 bases remaining between them. The CDR3 protein is CASSLGEGVIYGYTF. The CDR3 coding sequence is TGTGCCAGCAGCTTGGGCGAGGGGGTGATCTATGGCTACACCTTC.

This sequence joins TRBV7-9 and TRBJ1-1; the D gene is possibly TRBD1 (6 bases). The V and J ends lost 5 bases and 4 bases respectively, with 20 bases between them. Germline values: CDR1 SEHNR, CDR2 FQNEAQ (reference sequence). CDR3 length: 16 amino acids. CDR3 protein: CASSPIQGYGPTEAFF. As DNA, the CDR3 is TGTGCCAGCAGCCCCATACAGGGATATGGGCCCACTGAAGCTTTCTTT.

J is TRBJ2-2 and V is TRBV7-9; 11 bases are shared with TRBD1. Trimming took 4 bases from V and 9 from J; bases not matched to a gene: 4. The CDR3 is 14 amino acids. Germline V gene sequence: CDR1 SEHNR, CDR2 FQNEAQ (reference sequence). The CDR3 coding sequence is TGTGCCAGCAGCTCAGGACAGGGGGCGCGGGAGCTGTTTTTT. Translated, it gives CASSSGQGARELFF.

V is TRBV18 and J is TRBJ1-2; no definite D call. The ends were cut back, 2 bases at V and 4 bases at J, with 8 bases in the middle. This CDR3 comprises 13 residues. Germline V lookup: CDR1 KGHSH, CDR2 LQKENI. CDR3 in amino acids: CASSPAAGYGYTF. CDR3 sequence (DNA): TGTGCCAGCTCACCAGCGGCGGGCTATGGCTACACCTTC.

The J gene is TRBJ2-2, the V gene TRBV28; no firm D call. From germline, CDR1 is MDHEN and CDR2 SYDVKM. V was clipped by 2 bases and J by 2 bases, with 6 bases between them. CDR3 size: 14 residues. The CDR3 is CASSLQINTGELFF. Here the CDR3 DNA reads TGTGCCAGCAGTTTACAGATTAACACCGGGGAGCTGTTTTTT.

V and J are TRBV7-9 and TRBJ1-4; no firm D call. Trimming stripped 3 bases from V and 8 bases from J, with 10 bases between. This CDR3 has 13 amino acids. Germline CDR1 is SEHNR and CDR2 is FQNEAQ (reference sequence). The CDR3 region is CASSLGSGEKLFF. CDR3 sequence (DNA): TGTGCCAGCAGCTTGGGATCGGGCGAAAAACTGTTTTTT.

This chain joins TRBV2 and TRBJ1-2, with D maybe TRBD1 (6 bases). V lost 6 bases, J lost 0 bases, and 14 bases lay in between. Germline V gene data show CDR1 as SNHLY and CDR2 as FYNNEI. The CDR3 length is 15 residues. In DNA, the CDR3 is TGTGCCAGCAGGGTAGGACAGTTAGCTAACTATGGCTACACCTTC. Its protein product is CASRVGQLANYGYTF. Supplemented by reference TRBV2 and TRBJ1-2, the full variable domain reads EPEVTQTPSHQVTQMGQEVILRCVPISNHLYFYWYRQILGQKVEFLVSFYNNEISEKSEIFDDQFSVERPDGSNFTLKIRSTKLEDSAMYFCASRVGQLANYGYTFGSGTRLTVV.

The chain couples TRBV10-3 to TRBJ1-5; D possibly corresponds to TRBD1 (6 bases). CDR1 and CDR2 from the germline V gene are ENHRY and SYGVKD. The CDR3 is 16 amino acids. V dropped 0 bases and J dropped 4 bases, with 13 bases sitting between them. In DNA form, the CDR3 reads TGTGCCATCAGTGAGTCGATAACGGGGGCTAATCAGCCCCAGCATTTT. It encodes CAISESITGANQPQHF.

V gene TRBV6-5 combines with J gene TRBJ1-5; D not certain. Germline values: CDR1 MNHEY, CDR2 SVGAGI. V lost 6 bases and J 6 bases, leaving 12 bases between the germline ends. The CDR3 has 13 residues. DNA for the CDR3: TGTGCCAGCAGGGCGGGGAGGAGTCAGCCCCAGCATTTT. Translating it yields CASRAGRSQPQHF.

This clone appeared a few times. The chain combines TRBV5-1 with TRBJ1-1, with no clear D. CDR1 is SGHRS and CDR2 is YFSETQ in the germline V gene. With 0 bases removed from V and 1 base from J, the gap between germline ends came to 7 bases. This CDR3 spans 14 amino acids. This CDR3 reads CASSLDFGNTEAFF. The CDR3, as DNA: TGCGCCAGCAGCTTGGATTTCGGGAACACTGAAGCTTTCTTT.

The chain uses TRBV4-1 and TRBJ2-6, with D possibly TRBD2 on 6 matching bases. The CDR3 contains 18 residues. CDR1 is MGHRA and CDR2 is YSYEKL in the germline V gene. Trimming removed 0 bases at V and 0 bases at J, with 12 bases between. The CDR3: CASSQDPAGFSGANVLTF. In nucleotides, the CDR3 is TGCGCCAGCAGCCAAGATCCGGCGGGGTTCTCTGGGGCCAACGTCCTGACTTTC.

The table lists this clone with a count of one. The CDR3, as DNA: TGTGCCAGCAGCTTAGGGCACGCAGCGGGAGGGCGGAATGAGCAGTTCTTC. Encoded protein: CASSLGHAAGGRNEQFF. V gene TRBV11-3 combines with J gene TRBJ2-1; TRBD2 aligns across 10 bases. The CDR3 has 17 residues. After removal of 1 base from V and 7 bases from J, the junction contained 10 bases not matched to a gene. Germline-derived CDR1 and CDR2 are SGHNT and YENEEA.

Only a few counts were recorded for this clone. V and J are TRBV7-8 and TRBJ1-2; the match to TRBD1 covers 11 bases. V gave up 5 bases and J gave up 4 bases; unmatched junction bases: 3. CDR3 size: 14 residues. Germline CDR1 and CDR2: SGHVS and FQNEAQ. In DNA form, the CDR3 reads TGTGCCAGCAGCCACGGACAGGGGGCCTATGGCTACACCTTC. It is translated as CASSHGQGAYGYTF.